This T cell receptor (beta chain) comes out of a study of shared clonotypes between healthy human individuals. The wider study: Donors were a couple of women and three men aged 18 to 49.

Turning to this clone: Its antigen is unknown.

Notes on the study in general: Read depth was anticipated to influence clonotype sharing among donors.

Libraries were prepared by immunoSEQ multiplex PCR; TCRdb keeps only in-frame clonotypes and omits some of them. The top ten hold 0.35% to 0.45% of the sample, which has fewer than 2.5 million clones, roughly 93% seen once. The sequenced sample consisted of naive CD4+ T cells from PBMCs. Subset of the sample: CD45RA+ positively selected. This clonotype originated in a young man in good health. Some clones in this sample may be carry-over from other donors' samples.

In nucleotides, the CDR3 is TGTGCCAGCAGCTTAGGGCGGATTCTGATTGGGACTGAAGCTTTCTTT. Its translation is CASSLGRILIGTEAFF. The chain couples TRBV7-2 to TRBJ1-1; D remains ambiguous. Per germline, CDR1 SGHTA and CDR2 FQGNSA. V was shortened by 1 base and J by 5 bases, with 17 bases between the two germline ends. The CDR3 is 16 amino acids.